The 14 T cell receptor beta chains listed next were all sequenced from one sample in a study of T-cell reconstitution after alpha-beta-depleted transplantation in children. Preparing the TCRbeta library involved the use of unique molecular identifiers. TCRdb reprocessed the PCR reads via MiXCR and lists one record per CDR3 protein. This table holds over 550,000 distinct CDR3 sequences, approximately 10% found once. Sequenced material: PBMCs from the stem cell graft donor, taken from the stem cell graft. All receptors come from a human donor who donated a stem cell graft to a child with acute myeloid leukemia.

This clonotype was found many times. This chain connects TRBV20-1 to TRBJ2-5; no clear D gene. The CDR3 totals 13 residues. CDR1 and CDR2 from the germline V gene are DFQATT and SNEGSKA (reference sequence). Trimming pared 3 bases from V and 0 bases from J, leaving 8 bases between. In DNA form, the CDR3 reads TGCAGTGCTAGTCGGCTAAACCAAGAGACCCAGTACTTC. The encoded protein is CSASRLNQETQYF.

This clonotype was detected only once. The rearrangement links TRBV30 to TRBJ1-5, with a tentative D call TRBD1 (5 bases). Trimming took off 5 bases at V and 0 bases at J, with 14 bases between the two ends. Germline values: CDR1 GTSNPN, CDR2 SVGIG (reference sequence). The CDR3 sequence is 15 residues long. CDR3 DNA: TGTGCCTGGTCCCCGGGGGGGGTTAGCAATCAGCCCCAGCATTTT. Translated: CAWSPGGVSNQPQHF.

This clonotype was seen ten or more times. CDR3 in DNA: TGCGCCAGCAGCCAAGTTCAGGGCCTGTACCAAGAGACCCAGTACTTC. This codes for CASSQVQGLYQETQYF. J is TRBJ2-5 and V is TRBV4-3; weak D call: TRBD1 (5 bases). Between the trimmed V and J ends, which lost 1 base and 0 bases, there was a span of 12 bases. The CDR3 spans 16 residues. Germline values: CDR1 LGHNA, CDR2 YSLEER.

A few counts support this clonotype. The chain joins TRBV13 to TRBJ2-5, with 7 bases identical to TRBD2. Germline V gives CDR1 PRHDT, CDR2 FYEKMQ (reference sequence). V was clipped by 1 base and J by 2 bases; unmatched bases: 7. This CDR3 is built from 16 residues. CDR3 region: CASSLVGGRGQETQYF. The CDR3 nucleotides are TGTGCCAGCAGCTTAGTTGGCGGGAGAGGGCAAGAGACCCAGTACTTC.

The chain has TRBV4-2 and TRBJ1-5; 9 positions agree with TRBD1. CDR1 is LGHNA, CDR2 YNFKEQ, per germline. The CDR3 spans 18 residues. The ends lost 1 base at V and 4 bases at J; junction bases unmatched: 11. Here the CDR3 reads CASSQADTGGFKNQPQHF. The CDR3 coding sequence is TGTGCCAGCAGCCAAGCTGACACAGGGGGCTTTAAGAATCAGCCCCAGCATTTT.

In its sample, this clonotype was seen once. The CDR3 sequence is CASSQVRGVEQYF. The CDR3 bases are TGTGCCAGCAGCCAAGTTCGGGGGGTCGAGCAGTACTTC. This rearrangement joins TRBV3-1 to TRBJ2-7, with 7 bases identical to TRBD2. The germline CDR1 and CDR2 sequences are LGHDT and YNNKEL (reference sequence). J gave up 6 bases and V 1 base, and 3 bases lay outside the gene matches. The CDR3 is made up of 13 amino acids.

This clonotype was picked up many times. The chain joins TRBV7-8 to TRBJ2-5, with 9 bases fitting TRBD2. The V and J ends lost 2 bases and 5 bases, in that order; junction bases with no gene match: 9. Germline-derived CDR1 and CDR2 are SGHVS and FQNEAQ. This CDR3 contains 16 residues. CDR3 in DNA: TGTGCCAGCAGCTTACAGGGCGGGAGGGCTCATGAGACCCAGTACTTC. Translation: CASSLQGGRAHETQYF. The full variable domain, completed using reference TRBV7-8 and TRBJ2-5, is GAGVSQSPRYKVAKRGQDVALRCDPISGHVSLFWYQQALGQGPEFLTYFQNEAQLDKSGLPSDRFFAERPEGSVSTLKIQRTQQEDSAVYLCASSLQGGRAHETQYFGPGTRLLVL.

The chain joins TRBV10-2 to TRBJ2-2, with TRBD2 matching over 9 bases. V shed 3 bases, J shed 4 bases, and the junction held 6 bases outside the gene matches. The CDR3 runs to 16 residues. CDR1 and CDR2 from the germline V gene are WSHSY and SAAADI. The CDR3 region has the DNA TGCGCCAGCAGTGAATACAGCGGGAGGAGCACCGGGGAGCTGTTTTTT. Translated, it gives CASSEYSGRSTGELFF.

The V gene is TRBV3-1, the J gene TRBJ2-7; the D gene is possibly TRBD1 (7 bases). Germline loops: CDR1 LGHDT, CDR2 YNNKEL (reference sequence). This CDR3 contains 16 residues. V dropped 2 bases and J dropped 7 bases, with 21 bases sitting between them. DNA of the CDR3: TGTGCCAGCAGCCAATCTGAGCAGGGGGGACCGGGGGAGCAGTACTTC. Amino acids: CASSQSEQGGPGEQYF.

This clonotype has a handful of counts. This sequence joins TRBV12-3 or TRBV12-4 and TRBJ2-4, with 8 bases matching TRBD1. The CDR3 runs to 15 residues. The V segment lost 5 bases and the J segment 4 bases; nucleotides outside the gene matches: 7. CDR3 loop: CASSSTGTGKNIQYF. DNA for the CDR3: TGTGCCAGCAGTAGCACTGGGACAGGAAAAAACATTCAGTACTTC.

The chain uses TRBV20-1 and TRBJ2-5; D is uncertain. CDR1 is DFQATT, CDR2 SNEGSKA, per germline (reference sequence). The V end was cut by 1 base, the J end by 5 bases, with 8 bases between. The CDR3 runs to 12 residues. CDR3 sequence reads: CSARVGAETQYF. As DNA, the CDR3 is TGCAGTGCTAGAGTTGGAGCGGAGACCCAGTACTTC.

The CDR3 region has the DNA TGTGCCAGCAGCCCTGACAGGGTCTACAATGAGCAGTTCTTC. Residues: CASSPDRVYNEQFF. The chain has TRBV7-2 and TRBJ2-1; 7 bases are shared with TRBD1. The germline V gene has CDR1 SGHTA and CDR2 FQGNSA. The V and J ends lost 5 bases and 3 bases, in that order; junction bases with no gene match: 4. The CDR3 is made up of 14 amino acids.

There are a few counts of this clonotype. The V and J genes are TRBV29-1 and TRBJ2-1; 10 bases fit TRBD1. The CDR3 is made up of 14 amino acids. Trimming removed 6 bases from V and 6 bases from J; junction bases left unmatched: 8. CDR1 and CDR2 from the germline V gene are SQVTM and ANQGSEA. The CDR3 DNA reads as TGCAGCGTGATAACGGACAGGGGGAGCAATGAGCAGTTCTTC. Protein: CSVITDRGSNEQFF.

This chain connects TRBV6-2 or TRBV6-3 to TRBJ2-7, with D tentatively TRBD1 or TRBD2 (6 bases each). The CDR3 totals 19 residues. V lost 7 bases to trimming and J lost 2 bases, with 30 bases between them. Germline CDR1 is MNHEY and CDR2 is SVGEGT. CDR3 sequence: CASIPQVQGRGMRTYEQYF. CDR3 DNA: TGTGCCAGCATCCCTCAGGTACAGGGTCGGGGGATGCGAACCTACGAGCAGTACTTC.